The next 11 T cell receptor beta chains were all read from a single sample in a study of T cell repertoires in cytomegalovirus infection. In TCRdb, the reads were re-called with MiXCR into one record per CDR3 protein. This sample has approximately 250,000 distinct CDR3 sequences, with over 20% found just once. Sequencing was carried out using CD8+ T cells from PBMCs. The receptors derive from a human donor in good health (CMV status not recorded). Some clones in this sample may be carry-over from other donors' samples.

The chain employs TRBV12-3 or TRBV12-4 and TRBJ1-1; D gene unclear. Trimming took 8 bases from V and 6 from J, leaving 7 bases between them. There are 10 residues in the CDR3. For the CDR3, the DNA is TGTGCCAGCGGGCTGGCTGAAGCTTTCTTT. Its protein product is CASGLAEAFF.

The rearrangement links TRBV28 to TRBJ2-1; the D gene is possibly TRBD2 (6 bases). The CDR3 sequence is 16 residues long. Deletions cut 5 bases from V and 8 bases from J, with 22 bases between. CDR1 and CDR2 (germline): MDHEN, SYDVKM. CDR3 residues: CASSTTLAGWLDEQFF. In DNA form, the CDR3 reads TGTGCCAGCAGTACCACCCTCGCGGGGTGGTTAGATGAGCAGTTCTTC.

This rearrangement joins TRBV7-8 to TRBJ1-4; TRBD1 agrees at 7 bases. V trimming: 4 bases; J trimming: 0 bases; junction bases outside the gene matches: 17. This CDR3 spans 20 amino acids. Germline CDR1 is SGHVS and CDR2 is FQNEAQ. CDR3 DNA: TGTGCCAGCAGCTCGCATATGACAGGGTTCCCCCTTACAACTAATGAAAAACTGTTTTTT. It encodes CASSSHMTGFPLTTNEKLFF.

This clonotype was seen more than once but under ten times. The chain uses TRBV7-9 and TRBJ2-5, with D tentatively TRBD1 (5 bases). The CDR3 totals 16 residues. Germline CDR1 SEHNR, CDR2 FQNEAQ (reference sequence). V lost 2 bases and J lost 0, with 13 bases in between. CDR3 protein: CASSLPAGPDQETQYF. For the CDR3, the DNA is TGTGCCAGCAGCTTACCGGCAGGGCCCGACCAAGAGACCCAGTACTTC.

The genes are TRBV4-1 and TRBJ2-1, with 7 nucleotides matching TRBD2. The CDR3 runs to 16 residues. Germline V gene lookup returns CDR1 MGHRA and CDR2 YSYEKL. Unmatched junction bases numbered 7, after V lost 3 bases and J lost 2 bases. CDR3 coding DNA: TGCGCCAGCAGCCATGATCCGGGACTACCCTACAATGAGCAGTTCTTC. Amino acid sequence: CASSHDPGLPYNEQFF.

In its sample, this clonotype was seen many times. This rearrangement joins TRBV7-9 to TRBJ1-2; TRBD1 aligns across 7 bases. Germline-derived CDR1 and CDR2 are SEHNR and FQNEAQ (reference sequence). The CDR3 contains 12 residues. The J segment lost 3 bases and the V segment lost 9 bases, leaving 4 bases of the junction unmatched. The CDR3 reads CASHRGDYGYTF. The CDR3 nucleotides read TGTGCCAGTCACAGGGGAGACTATGGCTACACCTTC.

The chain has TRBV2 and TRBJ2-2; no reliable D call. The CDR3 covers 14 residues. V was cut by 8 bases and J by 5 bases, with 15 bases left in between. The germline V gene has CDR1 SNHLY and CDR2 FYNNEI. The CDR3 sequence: CASVLLDRTGELFF. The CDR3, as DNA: TGTGCCAGCGTATTGTTGGATCGGACCGGGGAGCTGTTTTTT.

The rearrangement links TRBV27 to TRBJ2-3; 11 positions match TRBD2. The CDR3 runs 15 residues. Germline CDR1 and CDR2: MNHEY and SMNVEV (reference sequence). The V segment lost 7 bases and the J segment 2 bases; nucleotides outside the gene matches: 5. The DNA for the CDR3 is TGTGCCAGCACCCTACTAGCGGGGGTCACAGATACGCAGTATTTT. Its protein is CASTLLAGVTDTQYF.

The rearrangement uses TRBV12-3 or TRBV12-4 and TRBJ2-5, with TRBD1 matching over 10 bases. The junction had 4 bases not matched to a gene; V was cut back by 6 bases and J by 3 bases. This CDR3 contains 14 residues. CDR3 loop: CASSRDRGKETQYF. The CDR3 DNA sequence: TGTGCCAGCAGCAGGGACAGGGGTAAAGAGACCCAGTACTTC.

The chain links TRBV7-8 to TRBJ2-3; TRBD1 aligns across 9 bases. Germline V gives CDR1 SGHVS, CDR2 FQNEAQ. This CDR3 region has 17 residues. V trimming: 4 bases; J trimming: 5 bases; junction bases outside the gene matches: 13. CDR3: CASSSTPGQGKRDTQYF. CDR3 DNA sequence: TGTGCCAGCAGCTCAACCCCGGGACAGGGAAAGAGAGATACGCAGTATTTT.

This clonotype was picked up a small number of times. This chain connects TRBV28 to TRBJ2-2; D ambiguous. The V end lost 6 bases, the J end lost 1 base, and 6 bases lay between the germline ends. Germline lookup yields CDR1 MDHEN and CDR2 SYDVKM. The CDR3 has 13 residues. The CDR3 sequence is CASSWRNTGELFF. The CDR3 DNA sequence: TGTGCCAGCAGCTGGAGGAACACCGGGGAGCTGTTTTTT.